The 3 T cell receptor beta chains listed next were all sequenced from one sample in a study of regulatory T cells in long-lasting Graves disease. Combining iRepertoire HTBI primers with Arm-PCR of CDR3 regions, the authors built TCR beta libraries. TCRdb re-derived calls from the multiplex PCR reads in MiXCR, one entry per CDR3 protein. The table has around 250,000 distinct CDR3 sequences, more than 15% seen once. As to time point: newly diagnosed GD, antithyroid drugs for less than 3 months. PBMCs provided the RNA from which the TCR library was made. The same sample was also used in a study of T cells in Graves' hyperthyroidism and ophthalmopathy.

Sequenced material: peripheral blood mononuclear cells (PBMCs), taken at new diagnosis, from a patient treated with antithyroid drugs. The receptors come from a woman aged 25 to 45 with Graves disease.

The chain employs TRBV20-1 and TRBJ2-3; the D gene is possibly TRBD1 (6 bases). CDR3 length equals 14 residues. The germline V gene encodes CDR1 DFQATT and CDR2 SNEGSKA (reference sequence). The germline V and J ends were trimmed by 6 bases and 1 base, with 14 bases remaining between them. The CDR3 region is CSAPGQPRTDTQYF. The CDR3 DNA sequence: TGCAGTGCCCCTGGACAGCCACGCACAGATACGCAGTATTTT.

With respect to this clonotype: A far larger clone is only one base removed, so a read error is likely. The chain couples TRBV6-4 to TRBJ1-2; 7 nucleotides line up with TRBD1. Germline CDR1 reads MRHNA; CDR2 reads SNTAGT. CDR3 length: 13 amino acids. This chain's CDR3 is CASSSDRRYGYAF. CDR3 sequence (DNA): TGTGCCAGCAGTTCGGACAGGAGATATGGCTACGCCTTC.

This clonotype has at least ten counts. The rearrangement links TRBV6-2 or TRBV6-3 to TRBJ2-7, with no clear D. The CDR3 has 14 amino acids. Trimming removed 3 bases from V and 1 base from J, with 10 bases in between. The germline CDR1 and CDR2 sequences are MNHEY and SVGEGT. Written as DNA, the CDR3 is TGTGCCAGCAGTTATTCCGGCGGATCCTACGAGCAGTACTTC. This translates into CASSYSGGSYEQYF.